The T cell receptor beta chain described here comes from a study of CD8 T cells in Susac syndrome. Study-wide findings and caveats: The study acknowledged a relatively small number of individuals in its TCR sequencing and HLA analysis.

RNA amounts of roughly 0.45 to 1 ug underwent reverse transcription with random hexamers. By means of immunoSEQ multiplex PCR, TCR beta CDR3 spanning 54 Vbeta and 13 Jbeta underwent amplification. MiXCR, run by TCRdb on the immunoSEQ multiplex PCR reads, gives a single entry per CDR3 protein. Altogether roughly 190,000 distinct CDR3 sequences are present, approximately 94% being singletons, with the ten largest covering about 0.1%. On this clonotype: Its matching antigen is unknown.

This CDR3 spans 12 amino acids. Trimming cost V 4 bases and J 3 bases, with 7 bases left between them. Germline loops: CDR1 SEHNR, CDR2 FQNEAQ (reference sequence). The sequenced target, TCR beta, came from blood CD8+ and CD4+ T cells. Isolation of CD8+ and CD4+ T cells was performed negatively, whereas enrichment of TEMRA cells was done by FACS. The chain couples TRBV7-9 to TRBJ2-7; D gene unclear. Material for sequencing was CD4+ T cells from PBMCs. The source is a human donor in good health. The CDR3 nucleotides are TGTGCCAGCAGCTCACCTTACTACGAGCAGTACTTC. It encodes CASSSPYYEQYF.